This T cell receptor (beta chain) was obtained from a study of technical replicates of blood from several donors. Produced via immunoSEQ multiplex PCR; TCRdb's table is partial and in-frame only. Of tens of thousands of clones listed, 75% to 95% are singletons. Germline CDR1 is MNHEY and CDR2 is SVGAGI. The CDR3 contains 11 residues. V lost 3 bases and J lost 8, with 6 bases in between. The J gene is TRBJ2-3, the V gene TRBV6-5; D is uncertain. The TCR comes from a human donor in good health. Sequencing input: T cells isolated from PBMCs. Written as DNA, the CDR3 is TGTGCCAGCAGTTATGGGCCTACGCAGTATTTT. This codes for CASSYGPTQYF.